The 23 T cell receptor beta chains below were found in one sample sequenced in a study of T cells after posttransplantation cyclophosphamide. A marrow graft followed busulfan-fludarabine conditioning, with cyclophosphamide on days +3 and +4. The assay was immunoSEQ multiplex PCR, and TCRdb's table has in-frame clones only and misses some. The table lists around 10,000 clones, roughly 86% of them singletons. This specimen was CD4+ T cells sorted from PBMCs, taken after allogeneic stem cell transplant with posttransplant cyclophosphamide. These receptors were collected from a young adult male patient who received an allogeneic stem cell transplant from a related donor, was CMV-positive, and had acute GVHD only. Part of the T cell pool may stem from the graft donor.

The chain links TRBV6-5 to TRBJ1-6, with D possibly being TRBD1 (5 bases). V was clipped by 2 bases and J by 10 bases, with 12 bases between them. CDR1 is MNHEY, CDR2 SVGAGI, per germline. This CDR3 spans 14 amino acids. CDR3 DNA sequence: TGTGCCAGCAGTTACGAACAGGCGCTCTCACCCCTCCACTTT. It is translated as CASSYEQALSPLHF.

This sequence joins TRBV6-6 and TRBJ1-1, with 10 bases that match TRBD1. CDR3 size: 14 residues. The V gene end was trimmed by 4 bases and the J gene end by 5 bases; junction bases not matched to a gene: 4. CDR1 is MNHNY, CDR2 SVGAGI, per germline (reference sequence). Written as DNA, the CDR3 is TGTGCCAGCAGTTGGCGGGACAGGGGTACTGAAGCTTTCTTT. Protein sequence: CASSWRDRGTEAFF.

This chain uses TRBV11-3 with TRBJ1-1, with 7 bases aligning to TRBD1. V trimming: 5 bases; J trimming: 4 bases; junction bases outside the gene matches: 13. CDR1 and CDR2 from the germline V gene are SGHNT and YENEEA. This CDR3 comprises 16 residues. Here the CDR3 DNA reads TGTGCCAGCAGCGCGACCGCGACAGGGCTGTCCACTGAAGCTTTCTTT. Amino acid sequence: CASSATATGLSTEAFF. The whole variable domain, filled in from reference TRBV11-3 and TRBJ1-1, reads EAGVVQSPRYKIIEKKQPVAFWCNPISGHNTLYWYLQNLGQGPELLIRYENEEAVDDSQLPKDRFSAERLKGVDSTLKIQPAELGDSAVYLCASSATATGLSTEAFFGQGTRLTVV.

To note about this clone: A read error is the likely source, as a far larger clone sits one nucleotide away. The genes are TRBV27 and TRBJ2-2; the D is unclear. V dropped 5 bases and J dropped 6 bases, with 13 bases sitting between them. Germline CDR1 and CDR2: MNHEY and SMNVEV (reference sequence). This CDR3 is 14 amino acids long. CDR3 coding DNA: TGTGCCAGCAGTACCGAGACAAACCCCGGGGAGCTGTTTTTT. Protein: CASSTETNPGELFF.

DNA for the CDR3: TGTGCCAGCAGCTTAGCGCTTGGAGGGCAGGGTCAGCCCCAGCATTTT. It translates to CASSLALGGQGQPQHF. This chain joins TRBV7-2 and TRBJ1-5, with D perhaps matching TRBD1 (5 bases). CDR3 length: 16 residues. From germline, CDR1 is SGHTA and CDR2 FQGNSA. Trimming stripped 0 bases from V and 6 bases from J, with 15 bases between.

In the case of this clone: The junction and the germline gene differ at one end; a read error may be behind it. This chain joins TRBV7-2 and TRBJ1-6, with D maybe TRBD1 (5 bases). Germline values: CDR1 SGHTA, CDR2 FQGNSA. This CDR3 is 14 amino acids long. CDR3 DNA: TGTGCCAGCAGCTTAGACCCCCTTGCGGGGGATCATTCCTTT. It encodes CASSLDPLAGDHSF.

V and J are TRBV5-1 and TRBJ1-1; D not resolved. V was pared by 2 bases and J by 0 bases, with 5 bases between. Per the germline V gene, CDR1 is SGHRS and CDR2 is YFSETQ. The CDR3 is made up of 13 amino acids. The CDR3 coding sequence is TGCGCCAGCAGCTTTAACATGAACACTGAAGCTTTCTTT. It yields the protein CASSFNMNTEAFF.

The genes are TRBV11-2 and TRBJ1-2; D is perhaps TRBD1 (5 bases). V shed 0 bases and J shed 4 bases, with 12 bases lying between them. Per germline, CDR1 SGHAT and CDR2 FQNNGV. The CDR3 runs 15 residues. The DNA of the CDR3 is TGTGCCAGCAGCTTAGATCGCTGGGGCGGCTATGGCTACACCTTC. It translates to CASSLDRWGGYGYTF.

The chain carries TRBV19 and TRBJ2-5, with TRBD2 identical over 7 bases. V was pared by 4 bases and J by 1 base, with 6 bases of the junction left unmatched. The germline CDR1 and CDR2 sequences are LNHDA and SQIVND (reference sequence). The CDR3 covers 15 residues. CDR3 sequence (DNA): TGTGCCAGTAGTACCTCCGGGACTACCCAAGAGACCCAGTACTTC. As protein: CASSTSGTTQETQYF.

The chain joins TRBV7-2 to TRBJ2-2, with a weak D call TRBD1 (5 bases). The CDR3 has 14 residues. The V gene lost 1 base and the J gene lost 3 bases, with 6 bases spanning the gap. CDR1 and CDR2 (germline): SGHTA, FQGNSA. Here the CDR3 DNA reads TGTGCCAGCAGCTTAGGACAGCACACCGGGGAGCTGTTTTTT. Translation gives CASSLGQHTGELFF.

J is TRBJ1-1 and V is TRBV2; unclear D gene. This CDR3 contains 13 residues. With 5 bases removed from V and 2 bases from J, the gap between germline ends came to 9 bases. Germline loops: CDR1 SNHLY, CDR2 FYNNEI. CDR3 region: CASSYTDNTEAFF. The CDR3 nucleotides read TGTGCCAGCAGTTATACAGATAACACTGAAGCTTTCTTT. Full variable domain (missing parts from reference TRBV2 and TRBJ1-1): EPEVTQTPSHQVTQMGQEVILRCVPISNHLYFYWYRQILGQKVEFLVSFYNNEISEKSEIFDDQFSVERPDGSNFTLKIRSTKLEDSAMYFCASSYTDNTEAFFGQGTRLTVV.

The rearrangement joins TRBV29-1 to TRBJ1-1; D unresolved. Germline V gene data show CDR1 as SQVTM and CDR2 as ANQGSEA. The CDR3 is 12 residues long. V was pared by 1 base and J by 4 bases, with 7 bases between. The DNA for the CDR3 is TGCAGCGTTGAAGGCAGGCTCACTGAAGCTTTCTTT. Protein: CSVEGRLTEAFF. The variable domain in full, with the rest retrieved from reference TRBV29-1 and TRBJ1-1, is SAVISQKPSRDICQRGTSLTIQCQVDSQVTMMFWYRQQPGQSLTLIATANQGSEATYESGFVIDKFPISRPNLTFSTLTVSNMSPEDSSIYLCSVEGRLTEAFFGQGTRLTVV.

The chain joins TRBV7-2 to TRBJ1-6, with 8 bases aligning to TRBD1. Unmatched junction bases numbered 9, after V lost 6 bases and J lost 5 bases. Germline CDR1 SGHTA, CDR2 FQGNSA. The CDR3 is 16 amino acids. The chain's CDR3 is CASSPRTGKDNSPLHF. CDR3 DNA: TGTGCCAGCAGTCCCCGGACAGGGAAGGATAATTCACCCCTCCACTTT. Complete variable domain (other parts from reference TRBV7-2 and TRBJ1-6): GAGVSQSPSNKVTEKGKDVELRCDPISGHTALYWYRQSLGQGLEFLIYFQGNSAPDKSGLPSDRFSAERTGGSVSTLTIQRTQQEDSAVYLCASSPRTGKDNSPLHFGNGTRLTVT.

The CDR3 here is CASSANAGGNEKLFF. The CDR3 DNA is TGTGCCAGTAGTGCAAACGCCGGGGGTAATGAAAAACTGTTTTTT. This chain uses TRBV19 with TRBJ1-4; D possibly corresponds to TRBD1 (5 bases). V was shortened by 5 bases and J by 4 bases, with 14 bases between the two germline ends. This CDR3 region has 15 residues. Germline lookup yields CDR1 LNHDA and CDR2 SQIVND (reference sequence).

This chain uses TRBV7-2 with TRBJ1-1, with D perhaps matching TRBD1 (5 bases). Germline assignment: CDR1 SGHTA and CDR2 FQGNSA. The CDR3 is made up of 15 amino acids. V was shortened by 0 bases and J by 0 bases, with 8 bases between the two germline ends. The CDR3 bases are TGTGCCAGCAGCTTAGCCTCAGGGTTGAACACTGAAGCTTTCTTT. Amino acids: CASSLASGLNTEAFF.

The gene calls are TRBV18 and TRBJ2-7; D is unresolved. CDR1 is KGHSH, CDR2 LQKENI, per germline. Trimming shortened V by 4 bases and J by 7 bases, and 8 bases separated the two germline ends. The CDR3 sequence is 11 residues long. The CDR3 sequence is CASSRGREQYF. The CDR3 DNA reads TGTGCCAGCTCACGAGGTAGGGAGCAGTACTTC.

The chain joins TRBV19 to TRBJ1-5; 9 nucleotides line up with TRBD1. From germline, CDR1 is LNHDA and CDR2 SQIVND (reference sequence). V shed 7 bases and J 6 bases; nucleotides not matched to a gene: 7. The CDR3 loop spans 14 amino acids. The CDR3 spells CASTKQGAGQPQHF. The CDR3 DNA reads as TGTGCCAGTACCAAACAGGGGGCAGGTCAGCCCCAGCATTTT. The variable domain in full, completed from reference TRBV19 and TRBJ1-5, reads DGGITQSPKYLFRKEGQNVTLSCEQNLNHDAMYWYRQDPGQGLRLIYYSQIVNDFQKGDIAEGYSVSREKKESFPLTVTSAQKNPTAFYLCASTKQGAGQPQHFGDGTRLSIL.

V is TRBV11-2 and J is TRBJ1-3; 9 bases map to TRBD1. Germline lookup yields CDR1 SGHAT and CDR2 FQNNGV. CDR3 length equals 16 residues. The V and J ends lost 3 bases and 6 bases, in that order; junction bases with no gene match: 9. CDR3 in amino acids: CASSFNRGTGKNTIYF. DNA for the CDR3: TGTGCCAGCAGCTTCAACCGGGGGACAGGGAAAAACACCATATATTTT. The full variable domain, with the rest looked up from reference TRBV11-2 and TRBJ1-3, is EAGVAQSPRYKIIEKRQSVAFWCNPISGHATLYWYQQILGQGPKLLIQFQNNGVVDDSQLPKDRFSAERLKGVDSTLKIQPAKLEDSAVYLCASSFNRGTGKNTIYFGEGSWLTVV.

This chain joins TRBV6-1 and TRBJ2-7; 7 bases align to TRBD1. Looked up from germline, CDR1 is MNHNS and CDR2 is SASEGT. The CDR3 loop spans 12 amino acids. J gave up 9 bases and V 4 bases, and 6 bases lay outside the gene matches. The CDR3 DNA follows: TGTGCCAGCAGTGTTGACAGGGCCTGGCAGTACTTC. This codes for CASSVDRAWQYF.

The gene calls are TRBV19 and TRBJ1-2, with a tentative D call TRBD1 (5 bases). This CDR3 region has 14 residues. The V end was cut by 1 base, the J end by 3 bases, with 9 bases between. The germline gives CDR1 LNHDA, CDR2 SQIVND (reference sequence). The CDR3 region is CASSIAGIDYGYTF. In DNA, the CDR3 is TGTGCCAGTAGTATAGCAGGGATTGACTATGGCTACACCTTC.

The V gene is TRBV18, the J gene TRBJ2-2; TRBD2 is a possible D gene (6 bases). Germline CDR1 KGHSH, CDR2 LQKENI. Trimming pared 3 bases from V and 0 bases from J, leaving 8 bases between. The CDR3 has 15 amino acids. CDR3 coding DNA: TGTGCCAGCTCACCTGCGGGGACGAACACCGGGGAGCTGTTTTTT. This encodes CASSPAGTNTGELFF.

The chain carries TRBV23-1 and TRBJ1-3, with 9 positions matching TRBD1. TRBV23-1 is flagged as an ORF with uncertain function. The CDR3 covers 15 residues. V lost 8 bases and J lost 0; bases outside the gene matches: 5. The CDR3 is CASGDRGSSGNTIYF. The CDR3 coding sequence is TGCGCCAGCGGTGACAGGGGGAGCTCTGGAAACACCATATATTTT.

V usage is TRBV7-2 and J usage is TRBJ1-1; D is uncertain. The germline V gene encodes CDR1 SGHTA and CDR2 FQGNSA. The V and J ends lost 1 base and 7 bases respectively, with 10 bases between them. The CDR3 loop spans 13 amino acids. The CDR3 nucleotides are TGTGCCAGCAGCTTAGTCGAGGGCGGTGAAGCTTTCTTT. Amino acids: CASSLVEGGEAFF.